The source of this T cell receptor beta chain is a study of T cell responses to AZD1222 COVID-19 vaccine. General study points: Only a handful of AZD1222 recipients tested seropositive at baseline. Unmutated variant regions reportedly attract nearly half of all spike-specific TCRs.

Libraries were prepared by immunoSEQ multiplex PCR; TCRdb keeps only in-frame clonotypes and omits some of them. The sample includes approximately 150,000 clones, 90% of them seen just once. Investigators merged groups given second doses at roughly 4 or roughly 12 weeks. As concerns this clone: Its antigen is currently unknown.

Trimming took off 5 bases at V and 2 bases at J, with 10 bases between the two ends. The CDR3 loop spans 14 amino acids. Germline V gene lookup returns CDR1 SGHTA and CDR2 FQGTGA. Sequences were derived from peripheral blood, sampled 28 days after the second AZD1222 dose. V usage is TRBV7-3 and J usage is TRBJ2-1; D possibly corresponds to TRBD2 (5 bases). The source is an adult who received the AZD1222 COVID-19 vaccine. For the CDR3, the DNA is TGTGCCAGCAGCCCGAGGGCAGCCTACAATGAGCAGTTCTTC. It yields the protein CASSPRAAYNEQFF. The whole variable domain, remainder taken from reference TRBV7-3 and TRBJ2-1, is GAGVSQTPSNKVTEKGKYVELRCDPISGHTALYWYRQSLGQGPEFLIYFQGTGAADDSGLPNDRFFAVRPEGSVSTLKIQRTERGDSAVYLCASSPRAAYNEQFFGPGTRLTVL.